Presented here are 27 T cell receptor beta chains from one specimen sequenced in a study of molecular identifiers for immune sequencing clone quantification. MiXCR, applied by TCRdb to the PCR reads, yields one record per CDR3 protein. The sample has 250,000 to 350,000 distinct CDR3 sequences, 20% to 25% seen once. Sequenced input: naive CD8+ T cells from blood, with Jurkat cell RNA spiked in. The subset is: FACS-sorted CD8+CD4-CCR7+CD45RA+ naive T cells. These receptor sequences come from a human donor in good health. Some libraries in this study had Jurkat cell RNA spiked in.

This clonotype has at least ten counts. The chain links TRBV6-6 to TRBJ1-4, with D hard to call. The CDR3 extends over 16 amino acids. The germline V gene encodes CDR1 MNHNY and CDR2 SVGAGI (reference sequence). With 7 bases removed from V and 8 bases from J, the gap between germline ends came to 23 bases. The DNA of the CDR3 is TGTGCCAGCACCGACGGGAGGTATATTCCGGGGGAAAAACTGTTTTTT. Translating it yields CASTDGRYIPGEKLFF.

With regard to this clonotype: A junction boundary mismatches the germline segment, possibly from a read error. This chain uses TRBV12-3 or TRBV12-4 with TRBJ2-7; 9 nucleotides agree with TRBD1. The CDR3 spans 16 residues. In DNA form, the CDR3 reads TGTGCCAACAGTTCCTCCGGGACAGGGTCTCCCTACGAGCAGTACTTC. This translates into CANSSSGTGSPYEQYF.

This clonotype came up many times. The J gene is TRBJ1-2, the V gene TRBV4-3; 7 positions match TRBD1. V was pared by 0 bases and J by 11 bases, with 9 bases of the junction left unmatched. Germline-derived CDR1 and CDR2 are LGHNA and YSLEER. This CDR3 has 14 amino acids. CDR3 protein: CASSQEVGGELYTF. The DNA of the CDR3 is TGCGCCAGCAGCCAAGAGGTAGGGGGCGAGTTGTACACCTTC.

The chain couples TRBV4-3 to TRBJ2-3; TRBD2 matches at 7 bases. CDR1 and CDR2 from the germline V gene are LGHNA and YSLEER. Germline trimming cut 0 bases from V and 1 base from J; bases unmatched to any gene: 16. The CDR3 has 20 amino acids. The CDR3 bases are TGCGCCAGCAGCCAAGATCTCTCGGGCGGACTAGGGAGGGGCACAGATACGCAGTATTTT. It specifies CASSQDLSGGLGRGTDTQYF.

In its sample, this clonotype was seen many times. The chain joins TRBV4-3 to TRBJ2-3; D gene unclear. Trimming stripped 8 bases from V and 1 base from J, with 7 bases between. Per germline, CDR1 LGHNA and CDR2 YSLEER. This CDR3 contains 12 residues. This CDR3 is CASGDGTDTQYF. The CDR3 nucleotides are TGCGCCAGCGGTGATGGCACAGATACGCAGTATTTT.

This clonotype was counted ten times or more. This chain links TRBV7-9 with TRBJ2-4, with D possibly being TRBD1 (5 bases). The CDR3 has 14 amino acids. Germline V gene data show CDR1 as SEHNR and CDR2 as FQNEAQ (reference sequence). Trimming shortened V by 4 bases and J by 8 bases, and 15 bases separated the two germline ends. CDR3 DNA: TGTGCCAGCAGCTCAACCAGGGAATTCGACATTCAGTACTTC. Amino acid sequence: CASSSTREFDIQYF.

Only a few counts were recorded for this clonotype. The chain combines TRBV5-5 with TRBJ2-7, with TRBD2 matching over 8 bases. Germline CDR1 SGHKS, CDR2 YYEKEE (reference sequence). With V trimmed by 2 bases and J by 5 bases, 6 bases remained unmatched. This CDR3 contains 14 residues. The CDR3 protein is CASSFPGLENEQYF. CDR3 nucleotide sequence: TGTGCCAGCAGCTTCCCGGGACTAGAAAACGAGCAGTACTTC.

The sample holds many counts of this clonotype. The chain combines TRBV28 with TRBJ2-7, with 7 positions matching TRBD1. Germline V lookup: CDR1 MDHEN, CDR2 SYDVKM. CDR3 size: 14 residues. J lost 2 bases, V lost 3 bases, and 4 bases had no gene match. CDR3 amino acids: CASSLPDRPYEQYF. In nucleotides, the CDR3 is TGTGCCAGCAGTTTGCCGGACAGGCCCTACGAGCAGTACTTC. Using reference TRBV28 and TRBJ2-7 for the parts outside the CDR3, the full variable domain is DVKVTQSSRYLVKRTGEKVFLECVQDMDHENMFWYRQDPGLGLRLIYFSYDVKMKEKGDIPEGYSVSREKKERFSLILESASTNQTSMYLCASSLPDRPYEQYFGPGTRLTVT.

In its sample, this clonotype was seen many times. J is TRBJ2-4 and V is TRBV11-2; tentative D call: TRBD2 (6 bases). Germline loops: CDR1 SGHAT, CDR2 FQNNGV. The CDR3 totals 12 residues. Deletions cut 3 bases from V and 11 bases from J, with 11 bases between. CDR3 sequence reads: CASSFGGAFQYF. CDR3 in DNA: TGTGCCAGCAGCTTTGGAGGGGCCTTTCAGTACTTC.

This clonotype appeared a few times. The chain is built from TRBV20-1 and TRBJ1-6; TRBD1 matches 11 bases. The CDR3 length is 17 residues. Germline V gene lookup returns CDR1 DFQATT and CDR2 SNEGSKA (reference sequence). V lost 0 bases and J lost 11; bases outside the gene matches: 12. CDR3 in DNA: TGCAGTGCTAGAGATTTGGACAGGGGGCGAAGCAGCGCACCCCTCCACTTT. Its protein product is CSARDLDRGRSSAPLHF.

This clonotype was seen repeatedly, ten times or more. The V and J genes are TRBV7-9 and TRBJ2-3; a possible D gene is TRBD2 (5 bases). Germline V CDR1 and CDR2: SEHNR, FQNEAQ (reference sequence). V was trimmed by 6 bases and J by 5 bases, leaving 12 bases between them. This CDR3 has 13 amino acids. CDR3 amino acids: CASREGLRDTQYF. In nucleotides, the CDR3 is TGTGCCAGCAGAGAGGGTTTAAGAGATACGCAGTATTTT.

The V gene is TRBV23-1, the J gene TRBJ1-6, with a possible D match to TRBD1 (5 bases). TRBV23-1 belongs to the ORF category, with a function that is uncertain. The V end lost 4 bases, the J end lost 7 bases, and 14 bases lay between the germline ends. There are 15 residues in the CDR3. The CDR3 loop reads CASSPRGGGNSPLHF. In DNA form, the CDR3 reads TGCGCCAGCAGTCCACGGGGCGGAGGGAATTCACCCCTCCACTTT.

As concerns this clonotype: This could be a read error, since a much larger clone is one nucleotide away. The V gene is TRBV4-3, the J gene TRBJ2-1; TRBD2 is a possible D gene (5 bases). In germline, CDR1 is LGHNA, CDR2 YSLEER. CDR3 length equals 14 residues. The CDR3 spells CASSQDEGYNEQSF. The CDR3 bases are TGCGCCAGCAGCCAAGACGAGGGCTACAATGAGCAGTCCTTC.

This clonotype was picked up many times. The V and J genes are TRBV4-3 and TRBJ2-7; tentative D call: TRBD2 (6 bases). The germline CDR1 and CDR2 sequences are LGHNA and YSLEER. Deletions cut 3 bases from V and 5 bases from J, with 14 bases between. This CDR3 region has 14 residues. The CDR3: CASSQGLPEDEQYF. The CDR3 nucleotides are TGCGCCAGCAGCCAGGGACTGCCGGAGGACGAGCAGTACTTC.

With regard to this clonotype: This could be a read error, since a much larger clone is one nucleotide away. The chain uses TRBV20-1 and TRBJ2-3; 9 nucleotides align to TRBD2. Unmatched junction bases numbered 8, after V lost 0 bases and J lost 10 bases. Germline CDR1 and CDR2: DFQATT and SNEGSKA (reference sequence). The CDR3 covers 14 residues. The CDR3 DNA is TGCAGTGCTAGAGAGGTAGCGGGAGAGGTTGCGCAGTATTTT. Translated, it gives CSAREVAGEVAQYF.

This clonotype was counted between two and nine times. V and J are TRBV12-3 or TRBV12-4 and TRBJ1-5; the D gene is possibly TRBD1 (6 bases). This CDR3 has 14 residues. V was pared by 2 bases and J by 4 bases, with 9 bases between. In DNA, the CDR3 is TGTGCCAGCAGTTTACAGGGGTGGAATCAGCCCCAGCATTTT. It translates to CASSLQGWNQPQHF.

This clonotype was detected a few times. V and J are TRBV6-2 or TRBV6-3 and TRBJ2-5; 8 positions agree with TRBD2. The junction had 8 bases not matched to a gene; V was cut back by 1 base and J by 1 base. The CDR3 runs 17 residues. Germline V gene lookup returns CDR1 MNHEY and CDR2 SVGEGT. The CDR3 DNA is TGTGCCAGCAGTTACTTCATCACCACTAGCGGCCAAGAGACCCAGTACTTC. Its translation is CASSYFITTSGQETQYF.

Regarding this clonotype: Given a much more abundant clone one base away, this may be a read error. Without the conserved terminal phenylalanine or tryptophan, this CDR3 likely stems from a read error. The V gene is TRBV9, the J gene TRBJ2-3; tentative D call: TRBD2 (6 bases). The CDR3 is made up of 14 amino acids. Trimming pared 0 bases from V and 5 bases from J, leaving 10 bases between. Germline CDR1 SGDLS, CDR2 YYNGEE. As DNA, the CDR3 is TGTGCCAGCAGCGTAGCGGGAGTCGGAGATACGCAGTATTCT. Translated, it gives CASSVAGVGDTQYS.

This clonotype was found many times. This sequence joins TRBV3-1 and TRBJ1-1; D gene unclear. CDR1 and CDR2 from the germline V gene are LGHDT and YNNKEL (reference sequence). The CDR3 has 13 residues. The V and J ends lost 4 bases and 1 base respectively, with 7 bases between them. The CDR3: CASSRRSNTEAFF. As DNA, the CDR3 is TGTGCCAGCAGCCGTCGGTCGAACACTGAAGCTTTCTTT.

This clonotype was found a few times. J is TRBJ1-1 and V is TRBV30, with D maybe TRBD1 (5 bases). The CDR3 loop spans 13 amino acids. V was pared by 5 bases and J by 5 bases, with 15 bases between. The germline CDR1 and CDR2 sequences are GTSNPN and SVGIG (reference sequence). The CDR3 DNA sequence: TGTGCCTGGGCTCTTGGGGGGGGAACTGAAGCTTTCTTT. Amino acids: CAWALGGGTEAFF. The entire variable domain, with the rest obtained from reference TRBV30 and TRBJ1-1, is as follows: SQTIHQWPATLVQPVGSPLSLECTVEGTSNPNLYWYRQAAGRGLQLLFYSVGIGQISSEVPQNLSASRPQDRQFILSSKKLLLSDSGFYLCAWALGGGTEAFFGQGTRLTVV.

The table lists this clonotype with a few counts. The chain links TRBV29-1 to TRBJ2-7; 16 nucleotides match TRBD2. The V and J ends lost 3 bases and 2 bases, in that order; junction bases with no gene match: 7. The CDR3 length is 17 residues. Germline CDR1 and CDR2: SQVTM and ANQGSEA. CDR3: CSVEPVGTSGRAYEQYF. Here the CDR3 DNA reads TGCAGCGTTGAGCCTGTTGGGACTAGCGGGAGGGCCTACGAGCAGTACTTC.

This clonotype showed up many times. The chain combines TRBV28 with TRBJ1-1; a weak D match, TRBD1 (5 bases). V was pared by 6 bases and J by 0 bases, with 14 bases between. The length of the CDR3 is 15 residues. The germline CDR1 and CDR2 sequences are MDHEN and SYDVKM. CDR3 sequence reads: CASSPRTIMNTEAFF. CDR3 coding DNA: TGTGCCAGCAGCCCCCGGACAATTATGAACACTGAAGCTTTCTTT. Combining the CDR3 with reference TRBV28 and TRBJ1-1 gives the whole variable domain DVKVTQSSRYLVKRTGEKVFLECVQDMDHENMFWYRQDPGLGLRLIYFSYDVKMKEKGDIPEGYSVSREKKERFSLILESASTNQTSMYLCASSPRTIMNTEAFFGQGTRLTVV.

To note about this clonotype: A much more abundant neighbour one base away suggests this may be a read error. This chain joins TRBV11-2 and TRBJ2-3; possibly TRBD1 for D (6 bases). There are 17 residues in the CDR3. Germline V CDR1 and CDR2: SGHAT, FQNNGV. The CDR3 reads CASSLVLGAEGADTRYF. The CDR3, as DNA: TGTGCCAGCAGCTTAGTGCTGGGGGCGGAAGGGGCAGATACGCGGTATTTT. Combining the CDR3 with reference TRBV11-2 and TRBJ2-3 gives the whole variable domain EAGVAQSPRYKIIEKRQSVAFWCNPISGHATLYWYQQILGQGPKLLIQFQNNGVVDDSQLPKDRFSAERLKGVDSTLKIQPAKLEDSAVYLCASSLVLGAEGADTRYFGPGTRLTVL.

The chain is built from TRBV4-3 and TRBJ2-1; D is possibly TRBD2 (6 bases). Germline V gene sequence: CDR1 LGHNA, CDR2 YSLEER. This CDR3 has 14 amino acids. The V gene lost 1 base and the J gene lost 9 bases, with 13 bases spanning the gap. CDR3 sequence: CASSQGVGGSEQFF. The CDR3 nucleotides are TGCGCCAGCAGCCAAGGGGTCGGGGGTAGTGAGCAGTTCTTC.

This clonotype was seen at least ten times. The chain links TRBV27 to TRBJ2-6, with D uncertain. Germline CDR1 reads MNHEY; CDR2 reads SMNVEV (reference sequence). The CDR3 contains 16 residues. V dropped 5 bases and J dropped 0 bases, with 11 bases sitting between them. CDR3 DNA: TGTGCCAGCAGTCCTGACACCTTCTCTGGGGCCAACGTCCTGACTTTC. It codes for CASSPDTFSGANVLTF.

This clonotype appeared many times. The chain combines TRBV7-6 with TRBJ2-6; 9 bases are a match to TRBD1. The germline gives CDR1 SGHVS, CDR2 FNYEAQ. The CDR3 is made up of 16 amino acids. With 5 bases clipped from V and 0 bases from J, the junction kept 2 bases outside the gene matches. CDR3: CASSGTGSSGANVLTF. CDR3 coding DNA: TGTGCCAGCAGCGGGACAGGGAGCTCTGGGGCCAACGTCCTGACTTTC.

The CDR3 spells CASSLGAVDNEKLFF. CDR3 DNA: TGTGCCAGCAGCTTAGGAGCAGTAGATAATGAAAAACTGTTTTTT. The chain uses TRBV13 and TRBJ1-4, with D unresolved. The germline V and J ends were trimmed by 0 bases and 4 bases, with 9 bases remaining between them. Germline loops: CDR1 PRHDT, CDR2 FYEKMQ (reference sequence). This CDR3 spans 15 amino acids.